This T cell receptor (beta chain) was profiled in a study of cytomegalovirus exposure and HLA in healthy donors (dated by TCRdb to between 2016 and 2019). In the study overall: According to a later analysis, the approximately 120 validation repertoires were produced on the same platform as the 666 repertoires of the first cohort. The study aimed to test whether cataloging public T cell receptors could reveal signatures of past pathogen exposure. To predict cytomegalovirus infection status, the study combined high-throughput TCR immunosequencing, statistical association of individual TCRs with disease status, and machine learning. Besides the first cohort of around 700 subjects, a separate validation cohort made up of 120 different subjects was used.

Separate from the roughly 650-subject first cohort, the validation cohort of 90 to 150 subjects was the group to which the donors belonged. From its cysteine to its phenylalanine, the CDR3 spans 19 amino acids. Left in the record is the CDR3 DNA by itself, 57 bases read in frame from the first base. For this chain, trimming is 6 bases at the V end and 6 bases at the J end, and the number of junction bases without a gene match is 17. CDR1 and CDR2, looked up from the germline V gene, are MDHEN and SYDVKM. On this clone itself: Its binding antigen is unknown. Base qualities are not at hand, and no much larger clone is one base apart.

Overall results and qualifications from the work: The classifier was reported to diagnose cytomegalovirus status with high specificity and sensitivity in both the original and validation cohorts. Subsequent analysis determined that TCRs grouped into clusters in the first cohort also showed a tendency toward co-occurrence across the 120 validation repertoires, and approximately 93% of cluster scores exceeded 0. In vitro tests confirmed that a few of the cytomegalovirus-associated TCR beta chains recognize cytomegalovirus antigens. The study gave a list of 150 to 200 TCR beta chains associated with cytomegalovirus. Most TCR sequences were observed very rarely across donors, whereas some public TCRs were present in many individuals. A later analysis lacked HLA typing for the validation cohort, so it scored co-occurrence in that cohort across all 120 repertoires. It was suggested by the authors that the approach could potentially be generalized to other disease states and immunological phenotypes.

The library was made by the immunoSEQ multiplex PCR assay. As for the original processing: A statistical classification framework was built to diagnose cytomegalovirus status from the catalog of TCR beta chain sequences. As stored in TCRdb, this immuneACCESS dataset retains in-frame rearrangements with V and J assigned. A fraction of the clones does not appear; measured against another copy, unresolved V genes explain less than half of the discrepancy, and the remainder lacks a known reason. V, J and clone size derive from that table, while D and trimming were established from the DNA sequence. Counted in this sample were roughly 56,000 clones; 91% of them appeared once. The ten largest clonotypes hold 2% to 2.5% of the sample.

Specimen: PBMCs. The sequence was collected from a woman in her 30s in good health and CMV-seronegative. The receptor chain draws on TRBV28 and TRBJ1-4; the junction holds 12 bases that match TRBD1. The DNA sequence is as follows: TGTGCCAGCAGCCACTACCCGGGACAGGGGGCCCTGGAGGATGAAAAACTGTTTTTT. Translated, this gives CASSHYPGQGALEDEKLFF.